These 30 T cell receptor beta chains share one sample of origin, sequenced in a study of control samples from healthy donors and cancer patients (dated by TCRdb to 2018 to 2021). To prepare the library, the immunoSEQ multiplex PCR assay was applied. TCRdb retrieved this table from immuneACCESS and kept in-frame rearrangements only. Not all clones are present; in checked studies, unresolved V genes account for under half, and no reason is known for the remainder. The sample table contains about 58,000 clones; only one count was recorded for about 89% of them. Of the sample, about 12% is held by the ten largest clones. The sequenced sample consisted of PBMCs. Receptors originate from a woman aged 55-75 years with lung cancer.

A single count supports this clone. This CDR3 reads CASRGTIGGELFF. The CDR3 DNA reads as TGTGCCAGCAGAGGGACTATAGGCGGGGAGCTGTTTTTT. The gene calls are TRBV2 and TRBJ2-2, with TRBD2 identical over 7 bases. V gave up 6 bases and J gave up 7 bases; unmatched junction bases: 5. CDR1 is SNHLY and CDR2 is FYNNEI in the germline V gene. The CDR3 extends over 13 amino acids.

The V and J genes are TRBV15 and TRBJ1-2; no definite D call. The ends were cut back, 0 bases at V and 8 bases at J, with 10 bases in the middle. The CDR3 is 13 amino acids. Germline V CDR1 and CDR2: LNHNV, YYDKDF (reference sequence). The CDR3 bases are TGTGCCACCAGCAGAGATAACCGGGTAGGCTACACCTTC. Translated, it gives CATSRDNRVGYTF.

This clone was observed a few times. J is TRBJ1-2 and V is TRBV19, with no clear D. Germline V lookup: CDR1 LNHDA, CDR2 SQIVND (reference sequence). The CDR3 loop spans 13 amino acids. V lost 6 bases and J lost 5, with 13 bases in between. This CDR3 is CASSLGSGYGYTF. The CDR3 coding sequence is TGTGCCAGTAGCCTAGGAAGTGGGTATGGCTACACCTTC.

The V gene is TRBV28, the J gene TRBJ1-1, with a possible D match to TRBD1 (5 bases). The germline V and J ends were trimmed by 6 bases and 4 bases, with 12 bases remaining between them. From germline, CDR1 is MDHEN and CDR2 SYDVKM. The CDR3 runs 13 residues. CDR3 nucleotide sequence: TGTGCCAGCAGCACAGGCCCAGCCACTGAAGCTTTCTTT. Its translation: CASSTGPATEAFF.

The rearrangement links TRBV5-1 to TRBJ2-1; 7 bases line up with TRBD1. The V gene's germline CDR1 is SGHRS and CDR2 YFSETQ. With 4 bases clipped from V and 7 bases from J, the junction kept 8 bases outside the gene matches. The CDR3 loop spans 14 amino acids. The CDR3 sequence is CASSAQGFENEQFF. Written as DNA, the CDR3 is TGCGCCAGCAGCGCACAGGGGTTCGAGAATGAGCAGTTCTTC.

J is TRBJ2-3 and V is TRBV7-2; 8 bases line up with TRBD2. The V and J ends lost 7 bases and 1 base, in that order; junction bases with no gene match: 7. The length of the CDR3 is 15 residues. The V gene's germline CDR1 is SGHTA and CDR2 FQGNSA. CDR3 region: CASTTGGAGTDTQYF. Written as DNA, the CDR3 is TGTGCCAGCACCACCGGGGGGGCAGGCACAGATACGCAGTATTTT. Full variable domain (outside the CDR3, taken from reference TRBV7-2 and TRBJ2-3): GAGVSQSPSNKVTEKGKDVELRCDPISGHTALYWYRQSLGQGLEFLIYFQGNSAPDKSGLPSDRFSAERTGGSVSTLTIQRTQQEDSAVYLCASTTGGAGTDTQYFGPGTRLTVL.

This sequence joins TRBV29-1 and TRBJ1-1, with 8 positions matching TRBD1. Germline CDR1 SQVTM, CDR2 ANQGSEA. The CDR3 spans 13 residues. V was clipped by 8 bases and J by 1 base; unmatched bases: 6. The CDR3 protein is CSCSGQGNTEAFF. The CDR3 coding sequence is TGCAGCTGCTCAGGACAGGGGAACACTGAAGCTTTCTTT.

The CDR3 is CASGLGYYGYTF. CDR3 nucleotides: TGTGCTAGTGGTTTGGGGTACTATGGCTACACCTTC. The V call is TRBV12-5, the J call TRBJ1-2; D gene ambiguous. The germline V gene encodes CDR1 LGHNT and CDR2 FRNRAP. With 1 base removed from V and 3 bases from J, the gap between germline ends came to 3 bases. The CDR3 spans 12 residues.

The chain is built from TRBV19 and TRBJ1-2; TRBD1 agrees at 9 bases. Germline V CDR1 and CDR2: LNHDA, SQIVND (reference sequence). The CDR3 is made up of 15 amino acids. Unmatched junction bases numbered 8, after V lost 6 bases and J lost 3 bases. This chain's CDR3 is CASRTNRGQDYGYTF. CDR3 sequence (DNA): TGTGCCAGTAGAACCAACAGGGGGCAAGACTATGGCTACACCTTC.

CDR3 in DNA: TGTGCCAGCAGTTTCTTAGGGGCAGATACGCAGTATTTT. Its translation: CASSFLGADTQYF. The chain is built from TRBV12-3 or TRBV12-4 and TRBJ2-3; tentative D call: TRBD1 (5 bases). V dropped 3 bases and J dropped 4 bases, with 8 bases sitting between them. The CDR3 covers 13 residues.

This rearrangement joins TRBV10-3 to TRBJ1-1, with 7 positions matching TRBD1. The CDR3 contains 14 residues. CDR1 and CDR2 (germline): ENHRY, SYGVKD. Germline trimming cut 0 bases from V and 8 bases from J; bases unmatched to any gene: 6. In nucleotides, the CDR3 is TGTGCCATCAGTGAGTCTCGGGACAGCTCCGAAGCTTTCTTT. Its translation: CAISESRDSSEAFF.

The chain joins TRBV6-5 to TRBJ1-1; weak D call: TRBD1 (6 bases). Trimming removed 0 bases at V and 11 bases at J, with 19 bases between. The CDR3 runs to 15 residues. The germline V gene has CDR1 MNHEY and CDR2 SVGAGI. As DNA, the CDR3 is TGTGCCAGCAGTTACTCGATGGGCCGCGGGACAAGCGCTTTCTTT. Encoded protein: CASSYSMGRGTSAFF.

The rearrangement links TRBV29-1 to TRBJ1-1; D is unclear. Germline V lookup: CDR1 SQVTM, CDR2 ANQGSEA. Deletions cut 4 bases from V and 0 bases from J, with 12 bases between. The CDR3 consists of 14 residues. Here the CDR3 reads CSVVRSMMNTEAFF. The DNA of the CDR3 is TGCAGCGTTGTTCGCAGCATGATGAACACTGAAGCTTTCTTT.

CDR3 in DNA: TGTGCCAGTAGTATCGGGACGGTGCCAAAGTACACCTTC. Translated: CASSIGTVPKYTF. The V gene is TRBV19, the J gene TRBJ1-2, with a possible D match to TRBD1 (5 bases). This CDR3 comprises 13 residues. With 3 bases removed from V and 11 bases from J, the gap between germline ends came to 16 bases. The germline gives CDR1 LNHDA, CDR2 SQIVND (reference sequence).

As regards this clone: A read error may account for a junction end that differs from germline. The rearrangement uses TRBV27 and TRBJ2-1; possible D gene TRBD2, 6 bases. Germline V gene data show CDR1 as MNHEY and CDR2 as SMNVEV (reference sequence). CDR3 length: 14 amino acids. CDR3 bases: TGTACCAGCAGTTATTTCGGGGGTTACGATGAGCAGTTCTTC. This gives the protein CTSSYFGGYDEQFF.

The rearrangement links TRBV20-1 to TRBJ2-2; D is unclear. V gave up 3 bases and J gave up 0 bases, with 8 bases separating them. Germline CDR1 reads DFQATT; CDR2 reads SNEGSKA (reference sequence). CDR3 length equals 14 residues. The CDR3 is CSASRVANTGELFF. Here the CDR3 DNA reads TGCAGTGCTAGTCGGGTCGCGAACACCGGGGAGCTGTTTTTT.

V and J are TRBV7-2 and TRBJ1-2; D unclear. V was pared by 5 bases and J by 5 bases, with 12 bases between. The germline gives CDR1 SGHTA, CDR2 FQGNSA. This CDR3 region has 13 residues. CDR3 sequence (DNA): TGTGCCAGCAGCCTATCTGTTGGATATGGCTACACCTTC. It yields the protein CASSLSVGYGYTF.

The chain links TRBV18 to TRBJ2-6; TRBD1 matches 10 bases. Germline assignment: CDR1 KGHSH and CDR2 LQKENI. After removal of 3 bases from V and 1 base from J, the junction contained 3 bases not matched to a gene. The CDR3 has 17 residues. This CDR3 is CASSPRGQGSGANVLTF. The CDR3 bases are TGTGCCAGCTCACCCAGGGGACAGGGGTCTGGGGCCAACGTCCTGACTTTC.

The CDR3 nucleotides read TGTGCCAGCAGTTACCCCGCTGAGGGGCCGGAGACCCAGTACTTC. This translates into CASSYPAEGPETQYF. V usage is TRBV6-6 and J usage is TRBJ2-5; D may correspond to TRBD1 or TRBD2 (5 bases each). Trimming stripped 2 bases from V and 5 bases from J, with 15 bases between. The CDR3 loop spans 15 amino acids. CDR1 is MNHNY, CDR2 SVGAGI, per germline (reference sequence).

The chain joins TRBV3-1 (or the pseudogene TRBV3-2) to TRBJ2-7, with TRBD1 as a possible D gene (6 bases). With 4 bases removed from V and 0 bases from J, the gap between germline ends came to 13 bases. Germline loops: CDR1 LGHDT, CDR2 YNNKEL (reference sequence). The CDR3 has 15 residues. CDR3 amino acids: CASSPLRGSSYEQYF. For the CDR3, the DNA is TGTGCCAGCAGCCCCCTGAGGGGGAGCTCCTACGAGCAGTACTTC.

The chain has TRBV7-8 and TRBJ1-6; maybe TRBD1 (5 bases). Germline assignment: CDR1 SGHVS and CDR2 FQNEAQ. The V end was cut by 4 bases, the J end by 5 bases, with 15 bases between. The CDR3 runs to 16 residues. The CDR3 coding sequence is TGTGCCAGCAGCTCGTTTGGGACTGTCAATAATTCACCCCTCCACTTT. Translation: CASSSFGTVNNSPLHF.

The J gene is TRBJ2-7, the V gene TRBV12-3 or TRBV12-4; D gene ambiguous. V was trimmed by 6 bases and J by 7 bases, leaving 13 bases between them. The CDR3 totals 12 residues. The CDR3 coding sequence is TGTGCCAGCAGCCCCTCATATGGGGAGCAGTACTTC. Protein product: CASSPSYGEQYF.

This clone turned up a few times. The genes are TRBV10-3 and TRBJ2-7; 9 bases are shared with TRBD2. There are 15 residues in the CDR3. In germline, CDR1 is ENHRY, CDR2 SYGVKD. J lost 2 bases, V lost 2 bases, and 4 bases had no gene match. In DNA form, the CDR3 reads TGTGCCATCAGTGAGACTAGCGGGCTTACCTACGAGCAGTACTTC. It yields the protein CAISETSGLTYEQYF.

The chain links TRBV3-1 (or the pseudogene TRBV3-2) to TRBJ2-7, with unresolved D. The CDR3 runs to 13 residues. The germline gives CDR1 LGHDT, CDR2 YNNKEL (reference sequence). V was pared by 8 bases and J by 0 bases, with 11 bases between. The CDR3 bases are TGTGCCAGCGGTCCTCTGATCTCCTACGAGCAGTACTTC. Its protein is CASGPLISYEQYF.

This clone was counted a few times. The gene calls are TRBV19 and TRBJ2-1, with D possibly TRBD2 on 6 matching bases. V gave up 6 bases and J gave up 1 base, with 19 bases separating them. Germline-derived CDR1 and CDR2 are LNHDA and SQIVND (reference sequence). The CDR3 extends over 17 amino acids. CDR3 in DNA: TGTGCCAGTAGCCCCCGGGACTCCGCTGGGTCCTACAATGAGCAGTTCTTC. Protein: CASSPRDSAGSYNEQFF.

The V and J genes are TRBV7-6 and TRBJ2-7; D ambiguous. This CDR3 region has 14 residues. Between the trimmed V and J ends, which lost 0 bases and 5 bases, there was a span of 11 bases. CDR1 and CDR2 from the germline V gene are SGHVS and FNYEAQ. The CDR3 spells CASSLAAGIHEQYF. The DNA of the CDR3 is TGTGCCAGCAGCTTAGCGGCAGGCATCCACGAGCAGTACTTC.

The CDR3: CASSMRGRGSRQETQYF. The CDR3 DNA follows: TGTGCCAGTAGTATGCGAGGCAGGGGAAGTCGGCAAGAGACCCAGTACTTC. The V gene is TRBV19, the J gene TRBJ2-5; TRBD1 might be the D (6 bases). The germline V gene has CDR1 LNHDA and CDR2 SQIVND (reference sequence). V shed 3 bases and J shed 2 bases, with 19 bases lying between them. The CDR3 covers 17 residues.

The chain couples TRBV27 to TRBJ2-3; D not resolved. Germline CDR1 MNHEY, CDR2 SMNVEV (reference sequence). The CDR3 has 18 amino acids. V lost 2 bases, J lost 3 bases, and 21 bases lay in between. The CDR3 is CASSLSLGGVLGTDTQYF. CDR3 nucleotides: TGTGCCAGCAGTTTAAGTTTGGGTGGTGTATTGGGTACAGATACGCAGTATTTT.

This clone has only one observation. V usage is TRBV5-1 and J usage is TRBJ2-2, with TRBD2 as a possible D gene (5 bases). Germline CDR1 is SGHRS and CDR2 is YFSETQ. Between the trimmed V and J ends, which lost 2 bases and 4 bases, there was a span of 12 bases. This CDR3 spans 15 amino acids. Written as DNA, the CDR3 is TGCGCCAGCAGCTTATCAGTGGGGAGCACCGGGGAGCTGTTTTTT. It is translated as CASSLSVGSTGELFF.

The rearrangement links TRBV20-1 to TRBJ2-7; 9 bases are shared with TRBD1. Trimming at V came to 6 bases and at J to 1 base, leaving 7 bases not matched to a gene. Germline CDR1 is DFQATT and CDR2 is SNEGSKA (reference sequence). This CDR3 is 14 amino acids long. The CDR3 protein is CSASPGQGSYEQYF. The CDR3 nucleotides are TGCAGTGCCAGTCCGGGACAGGGTTCCTACGAGCAGTACTTC.